This T cell receptor (beta chain) originates from a study of cytomegalovirus exposure and HLA in healthy donors. Primers: 60 Vbeta forward and 13 Jbeta reverse. The protocol was immunoSEQ multiplex PCR, while the TCRdb copy is restricted to in-frame clones and leaves out a portion. Of approximately 140,000 clones detected, 70% to 80% appear once; the ten largest clones hold about 3.7%. J lost 3 bases, V lost 0 bases, and 8 bases had no gene match. The CDR3 loop spans 18 amino acids. Germline V gene sequence: CDR1 SGHDN, CDR2 FVKESK. The chain carries TRBV14 and TRBJ2-3; 11 bases match TRBD2. This receptor was taken from a human donor in good health. Sequencing input: PBMCs. This CDR3 is CASSQDTSGSIGTDTQYF. The CDR3, as DNA: TGTGCCAGCAGCCAAGATACTAGCGGGAGCATAGGAACAGATACGCAGTATTTT.